Only one count was recorded for the clone carrying this TCR beta chain. Its target is unknown. In the PCR, 60 Vbeta and 13 Jbeta primers were used. The table came from immunoSEQ multiplex PCR; TCRdb's copy has only in-frame clones and leaves some out. Counted here are some 30,000 clones, around 40% occurring once; the ten biggest clones make up roughly 2%. This sample was taken from a study of cytomegalovirus exposure and HLA in healthy donors. Study observations and caveats: There was a cluster of highly shared sequence variants that was likely a sequencing artifact. The study put around 180 TCR beta chains on its list as cytomegalovirus-associated. In a later analysis, most CMV-associated TCR beta chains appeared HLA-restricted.

CDR3 length: 15 amino acids. The receptor was isolated from a woman between 45 and 60 years old in good health and CMV-seronegative. Specimen: PBMCs. The V call is TRBV21-1, the J call TRBJ1-1; the table calls TRBD1, which could not be checked here. TRBV21-1 is flagged as a pseudogene. CDR3 loop: CASSKKGDMNTEAFF. The DNA of the CDR3 is TGTGCCAGCAGCAAAAAGGGGGATATGAACACTGAAGCTTTCTTT.